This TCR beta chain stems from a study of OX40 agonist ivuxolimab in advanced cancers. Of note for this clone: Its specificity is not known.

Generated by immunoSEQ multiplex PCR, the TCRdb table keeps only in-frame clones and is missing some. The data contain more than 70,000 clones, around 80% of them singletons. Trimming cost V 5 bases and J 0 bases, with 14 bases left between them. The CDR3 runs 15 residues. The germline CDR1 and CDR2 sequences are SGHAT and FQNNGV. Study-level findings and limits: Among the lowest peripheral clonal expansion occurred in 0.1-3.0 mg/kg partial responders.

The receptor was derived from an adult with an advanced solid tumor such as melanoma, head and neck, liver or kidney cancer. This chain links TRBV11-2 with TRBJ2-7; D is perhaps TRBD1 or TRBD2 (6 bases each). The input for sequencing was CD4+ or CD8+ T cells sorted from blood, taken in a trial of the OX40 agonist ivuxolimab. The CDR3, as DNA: TGTGCCAGCAGCCGCGACAGGACTAACTCCTACGAGCAGTACGTC. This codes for CASSRDRTNSYEQYV.